This T cell receptor (beta chain) was captured by sequencing in a study of chemoradiotherapy in HPV16-positive cancers. General observations from the study: Non-HPV-specific T cells did not expand in tumors during treatment, whereas candidate HPV-specific clones and E7-related motifs did.

The germline V gene has CDR1 MDHEN and CDR2 SYDVKM. The V end lost 3 bases, the J end lost 8 bases, and 10 bases lay between the germline ends. The CDR3 runs to 12 residues. Repertoires were sampled repeatedly during chemoradiotherapy. As regards this clone: What it recognizes is unknown.

Clones were sequenced by immunoSEQ multiplex PCR, and TCRdb holds only the in-frame ones, with some missing. Of about 1,900 clones in the sample, 90% were seen once. The chain couples TRBV28 to TRBJ1-2; no reliable D call. This clonotype was sampled from a human donor with HPV-associated anogenital cancer. The material was tumor tissue, obtained from a patient who underwent chemoradiotherapy. The CDR3 DNA reads as TGTGCCAGCAGTTTTTCCGGTTCCGGCTACACCTTC. Residues: CASSFSGSGYTF.